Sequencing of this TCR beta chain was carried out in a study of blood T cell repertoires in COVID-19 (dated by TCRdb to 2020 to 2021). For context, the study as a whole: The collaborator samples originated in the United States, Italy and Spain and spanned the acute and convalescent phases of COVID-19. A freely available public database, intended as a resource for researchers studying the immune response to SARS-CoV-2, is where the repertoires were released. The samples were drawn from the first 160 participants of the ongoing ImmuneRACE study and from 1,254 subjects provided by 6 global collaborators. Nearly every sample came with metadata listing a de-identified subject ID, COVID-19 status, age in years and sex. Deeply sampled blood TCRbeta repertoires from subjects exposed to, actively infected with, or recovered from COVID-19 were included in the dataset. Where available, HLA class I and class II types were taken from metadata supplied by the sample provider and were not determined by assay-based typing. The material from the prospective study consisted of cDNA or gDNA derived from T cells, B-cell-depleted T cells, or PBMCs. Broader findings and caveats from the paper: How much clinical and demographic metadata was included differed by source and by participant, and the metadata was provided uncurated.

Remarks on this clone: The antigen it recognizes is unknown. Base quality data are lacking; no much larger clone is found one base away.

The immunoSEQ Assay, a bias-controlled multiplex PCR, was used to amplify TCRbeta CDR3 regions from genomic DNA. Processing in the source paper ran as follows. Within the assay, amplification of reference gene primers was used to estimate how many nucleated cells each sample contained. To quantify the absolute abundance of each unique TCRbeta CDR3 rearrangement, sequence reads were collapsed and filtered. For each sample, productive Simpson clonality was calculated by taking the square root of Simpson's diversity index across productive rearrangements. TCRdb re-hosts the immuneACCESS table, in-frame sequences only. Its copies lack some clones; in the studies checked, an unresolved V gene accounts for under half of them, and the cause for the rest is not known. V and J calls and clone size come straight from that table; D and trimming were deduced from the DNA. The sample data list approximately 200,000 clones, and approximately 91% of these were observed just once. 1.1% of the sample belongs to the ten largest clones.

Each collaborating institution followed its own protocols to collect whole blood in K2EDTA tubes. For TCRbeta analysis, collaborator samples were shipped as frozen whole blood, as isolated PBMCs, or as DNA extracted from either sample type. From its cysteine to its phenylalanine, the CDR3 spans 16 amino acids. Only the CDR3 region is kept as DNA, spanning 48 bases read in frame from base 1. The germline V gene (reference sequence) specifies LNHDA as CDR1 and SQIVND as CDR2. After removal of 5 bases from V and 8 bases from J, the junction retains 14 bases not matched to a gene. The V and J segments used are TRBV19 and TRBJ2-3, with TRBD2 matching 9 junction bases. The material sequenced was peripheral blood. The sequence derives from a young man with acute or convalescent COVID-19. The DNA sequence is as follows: TGTGCCAGTAGTCCCCTGGGTAGCGGGGGTCACGGTACGCAGTATTTT. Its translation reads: CASSPLGSGGHGTQYF.